The rows below give T cell receptor beta chains drawn from one sample of a study of T cell repertoires in cytomegalovirus infection. These receptors lack a known antigen. One entry per CDR3 protein results from TCRdb running MiXCR on the reads. The profile shows 650,000 to 900,000 distinct CDR3 sequences, 25% to 30% of them singletons. The input for sequencing was cultured CD8+ T cells from PBMCs, taken from culture after CMV antigen stimulation. The receptor source for this set is a human donor in good health (CMV status not recorded). Some clones in this sample may be carry-over from other donors' samples. CDR3s include the opening cysteine and the closing phenylalanine or tryptophan. D genes are given only for firm matches. For some rows the clone size is stated as once, few or many, or as a class when expanded; others skip it.

TRBJ2-3 | - | TRBV5-4 | many | TGTGCCAGCAGCTTCATAGGGACAGATACGCAGTATTTT | CASSFIGTDTQYF
TRBJ2-1 | TRBD2 | TRBV5-4 | - | TGTGCCAGCAGCCCGGGACTAGCGGGGGGAGGCAATGAGCAGTTCTTC | CASSPGLAGGGNEQFF
TRBJ2-3 | - | TRBV7-9 | - | TGTGCCAGCAGCGCCCCCCAACAGTACCTTAGCACAGATACGCAGTATTTT | CASSAPQQYLSTDTQYF
TRBJ2-3 | TRBD1 | TRBV10-3 | many | TGTGCCACCAAACGGACAGGGACAGCTCTAACAGATACGCAGTATTTT | CATKRTGTALTDTQYF
TRBJ2-2 | TRBD1 | TRBV7-2 | many | TGTGCCAGCAGCTCTTCCGGGACAGGGGGAACCGGGGAGCTGTTTTTT | CASSSSGTGGTGELFF
TRBJ2-1 | - | TRBV12-3/TRBV12-4 | few | TGTGCCAGCAGTAGAGATCCCTACAATGAGCAGTTCTTC | CASSRDPYNEQFF
TRBJ1-2 | TRBD1 | TRBV5-4 | - | TGTGCCAGCAGCTTGGTTGGCAGGGGGCTTGATGGCTACACCTTC | CASSLVGRGLDGYTF
TRBJ2-2 | TRBD2 | TRBV6-5 | - | TGTGCCAGTGGAACTAGCGGCAACACCGGGGAGCTGTTTTTT | CASGTSGNTGELFF
TRBJ1-2 | TRBD1 | TRBV4-1 | few | TGCGCCAGCAGCTCCATCACAGGACAGGGCAACTATGGCTACACCTTC | CASSSITGQGNYGYTF
TRBJ2-1 | - | TRBV7-9 | few | TGTGCCAGCAGCCTCCAGGAGGAGAAGCAGTTCTTC | CASSLQEEKQFF
TRBJ1-2 | TRBD1 | TRBV6-5 | many | TGTGCCAGCAGGCCCCGGGACAGGGGGCCTGACTATGGCTACACCTTC | CASRPRDRGPDYGYTF
TRBJ2-2 | - | TRBV6-1 | few | TGTGCCACCCACGGAGGGGGGACAGAGAGCACCGGGGAGCTGTTTTTT | CATHGGGTESTGELFF
TRBJ1-5 | - | TRBV10-3 | - | TGTGCCACTAAGGACACAGGAGGACCTTCCAAACAGCCCCAGCATTTT | CATKDTGGPSKQPQHF
TRBJ1-2 | - | TRBV7-9 | few | TGTGCCAGCAGCTTAGCACCAGACTCTTCTAACTATGGCTACACCTTC | CASSLAPDSSNYGYTF
TRBJ2-3 | - | TRBV4-1 | many | TGCGCCAGCAGCCAAGTTCCCTCTAGCACAGATACGCAGTATTTT | CASSQVPSSTDTQYF
TRBJ2-7 | - | TRBV6-5 | once | TGTGCCAGCAGTGACTCCTCGGGGTTAGCCTCCTACGAGCAGTACTTC | CASSDSSGLASYEQYF
TRBJ1-2 | - | TRBV10-3 | few | TGTGCCATCAGGATACAACCGGGAGGCTACACCTTC | CAIRIQPGGYTF
TRBJ1-2 | TRBD1 | TRBV27 | - | TGTGCCAGCAGTTCCTGGGACAGGGGTTACTATGGCTACACCTTC | CASSSWDRGYYGYTF
TRBJ1-1 | - | TRBV20-1 | - | TGCAGTGCCCCAAGCCAGGCAGGGGCTGGCACTGAAGCTTTCTTT | CSAPSQAGAGTEAFF
TRBJ2-2 | - | TRBV7-9 | many | TGTGCCAGCAGCTTAGCGGGGCTCACCGGGGAGCTGTTTTTT | CASSLAGLTGELFF
TRBJ2-5 | - | TRBV7-9 | many | TGTGCCAGCAGTTTAGTCGGGAGACAAGAGACCCAGTACTTC | CASSLVGRQETQYF
TRBJ2-1 | - | TRBV2 | - | TGTGCCAGCAGCATGACAAGATACAATGAGCAGTTCTTC | CASSMTRYNEQFF
TRBJ1-5 | - | TRBV28 | - | TGTGCCAGCAAAAGGGGGTTTAGCAATCAGCCCCAGCATTTT | CASKRGFSNQPQHF
TRBJ2-1 | TRBD2 | TRBV19 | few | TGTGCCAGTAGTATTACTAGCGGGAGATACTACAATGAGCAGTTCTTC | CASSITSGRYYNEQFF
TRBJ2-3 | TRBD2 | TRBV4-1 | few | TGCGCCAGCAGCCAAGACGATAGCGGGGCCGACATAGATACGCAGTATTTT | CASSQDDSGADIDTQYF
TRBJ2-3 | - | TRBV10-3 | - | TGTGCCATCAGAGTAGTGAGCCGGGGGATCACAGATACGCAGTATTTT | CAIRVVSRGITDTQYF
TRBJ2-7 | - | TRBV7-9 | - | TGTGCCAGCAGCCCCCTCGGGGGAACGCCCTACGAGCAGTACTTC | CASSPLGGTPYEQYF
TRBJ2-3 | TRBD2 | TRBV20-1 | few | TGCAGTGCTAGAGATCATGGCGGGGGGTTCCCAGATACGCAGTATTTT | CSARDHGGGFPDTQYF
TRBJ2-3 | TRBD2 | TRBV12-3/TRBV12-4 | - | TGTGCCACCTACCTCCGGGGGGACCTTACAGATACGCAGTATTTT | CATYLRGDLTDTQYF
TRBJ2-1 | TRBD2 | TRBV6-1 | few | TGTGCCAGCACCCCGAAGTACCTAGCGGGGGGGCCTCATGAGCAGTTCTTC | CASTPKYLAGGPHEQFF
TRBJ1-1 | - | TRBV6-5 | - | TGTGCCAGCAGTTACTACCGGGACACCTTTGAGTTGGGGGGTGAAGCTTTCTTT | CASSYYRDTFELGGEAFF
TRBJ2-5 | TRBD1 | TRBV7-2 | few | TGTGCCAGCAGCCCGGGACAGGGGGCGCGACAGACCCAGTACTTC | CASSPGQGARQTQYF
TRBJ1-5 | TRBD1 | TRBV19 | - | TGTGCCAGTAGTATAGGAGACAGGGTTTTTCTGAGCAATCAGCCCCAGCATTTT | CASSIGDRVFLSNQPQHF
TRBJ1-1 | - | TRBV13 | - | TGTGCCAGCAGCGATCAGGGGCGTACTGAAGCTTTCTTT | CASSDQGRTEAFF
TRBJ2-2 | - | TRBV20-1 | - | TGCAGTGCTAGAGATCGGGTGGAGGGGGAGCTGTTTTTT | CSARDRVEGELFF
TRBJ2-2 | - | TRBV12-3/TRBV12-4 | many | TGTGCCAGCAGCTTAGGAGGTAGTACCGGGGAGCTGTTTTTT | CASSLGGSTGELFF